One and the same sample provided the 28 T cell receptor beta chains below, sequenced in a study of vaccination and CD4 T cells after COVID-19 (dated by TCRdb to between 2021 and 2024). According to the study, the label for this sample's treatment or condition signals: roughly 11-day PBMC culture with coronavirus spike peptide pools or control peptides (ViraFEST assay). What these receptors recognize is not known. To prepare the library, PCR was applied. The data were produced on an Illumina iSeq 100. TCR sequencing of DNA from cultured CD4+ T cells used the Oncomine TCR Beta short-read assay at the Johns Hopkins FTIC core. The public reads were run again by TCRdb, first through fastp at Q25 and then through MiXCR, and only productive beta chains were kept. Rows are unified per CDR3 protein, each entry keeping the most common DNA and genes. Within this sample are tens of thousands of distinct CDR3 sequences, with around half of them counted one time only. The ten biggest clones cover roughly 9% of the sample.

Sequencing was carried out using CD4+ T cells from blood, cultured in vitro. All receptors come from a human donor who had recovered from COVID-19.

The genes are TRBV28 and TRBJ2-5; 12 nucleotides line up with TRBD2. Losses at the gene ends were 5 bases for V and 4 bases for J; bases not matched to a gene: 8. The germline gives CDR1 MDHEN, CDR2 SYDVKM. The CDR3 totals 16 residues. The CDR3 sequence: CASSQTSGSSGETQYF. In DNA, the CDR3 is TGTGCCAGCAGTCAGACTAGCGGGAGTAGTGGAGAGACCCAGTACTTC.

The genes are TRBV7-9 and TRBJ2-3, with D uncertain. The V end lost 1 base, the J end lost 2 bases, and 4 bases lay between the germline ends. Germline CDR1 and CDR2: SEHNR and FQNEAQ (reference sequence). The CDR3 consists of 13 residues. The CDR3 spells CASSLGSTDTQYF. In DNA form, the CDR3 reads TGTGCCAGCAGCTTAGGATCCACAGATACGCAGTATTTT. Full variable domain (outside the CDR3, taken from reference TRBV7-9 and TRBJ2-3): DTGVSQNPRHKITKRGQNVTFRCDPISEHNRLYWYRQTLGQGPEFLTYFQNEAQLEKSRLLSDRFSAERPKGSFSTLEIQRTEQGDSAMYLCASSLGSTDTQYFGPGTRLTVL.

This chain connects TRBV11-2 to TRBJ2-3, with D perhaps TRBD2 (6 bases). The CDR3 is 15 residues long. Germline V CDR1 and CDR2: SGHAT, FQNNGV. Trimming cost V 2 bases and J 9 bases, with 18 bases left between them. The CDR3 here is CASSLSEAGFETQYF. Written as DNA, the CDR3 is TGTGCCAGCAGCTTATCTGAAGCGGGTTTCGAGACGCAGTATTTT.

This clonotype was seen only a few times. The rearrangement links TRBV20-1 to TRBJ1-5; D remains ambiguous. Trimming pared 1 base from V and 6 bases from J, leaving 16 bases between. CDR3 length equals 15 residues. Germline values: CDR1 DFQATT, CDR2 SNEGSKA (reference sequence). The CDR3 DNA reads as TGCAGTGCTAGAGTACCAGGACCTTTAGGTCAGCCCCAGCATTTT. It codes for CSARVPGPLGQPQHF.

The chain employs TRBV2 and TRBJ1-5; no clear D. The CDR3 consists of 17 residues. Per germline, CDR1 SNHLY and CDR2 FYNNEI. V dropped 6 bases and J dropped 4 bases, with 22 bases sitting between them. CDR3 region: CASSHNFDTGANQPQHF. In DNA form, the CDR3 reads TGTGCCAGCAGCCACAACTTCGACACCGGAGCGAATCAGCCCCAGCATTTT.

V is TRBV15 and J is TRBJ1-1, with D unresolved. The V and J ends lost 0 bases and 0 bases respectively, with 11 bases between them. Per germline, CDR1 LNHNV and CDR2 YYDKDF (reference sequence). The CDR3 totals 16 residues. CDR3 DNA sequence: TGTGCCACCAGCAGAGATGAACCGATAATGAACACTGAAGCTTTCTTT. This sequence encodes CATSRDEPIMNTEAFF.

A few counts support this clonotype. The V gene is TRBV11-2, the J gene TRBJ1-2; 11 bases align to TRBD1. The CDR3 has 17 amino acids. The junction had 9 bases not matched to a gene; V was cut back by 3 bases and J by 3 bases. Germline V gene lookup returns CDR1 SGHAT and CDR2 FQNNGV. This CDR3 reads CASSLDSGTGGDYGYTF. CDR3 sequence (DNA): TGTGCCAGCAGCTTGGATTCCGGGACAGGGGGGGACTATGGCTACACCTTC.

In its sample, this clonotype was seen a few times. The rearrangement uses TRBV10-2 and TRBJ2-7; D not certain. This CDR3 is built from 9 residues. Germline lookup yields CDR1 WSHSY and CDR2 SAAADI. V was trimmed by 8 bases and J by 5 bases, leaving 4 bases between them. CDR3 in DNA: TGCGCCAGCGGGCACGAGCAGTACTTC. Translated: CASGHEQYF.

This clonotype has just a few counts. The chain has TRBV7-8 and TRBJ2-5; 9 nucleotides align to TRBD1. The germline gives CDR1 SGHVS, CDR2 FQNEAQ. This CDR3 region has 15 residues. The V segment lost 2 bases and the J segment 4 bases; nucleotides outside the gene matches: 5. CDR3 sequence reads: CASSLWDRVRETQYF. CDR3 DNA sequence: TGTGCCAGCAGCTTATGGGACAGGGTACGAGAGACCCAGTACTTC.

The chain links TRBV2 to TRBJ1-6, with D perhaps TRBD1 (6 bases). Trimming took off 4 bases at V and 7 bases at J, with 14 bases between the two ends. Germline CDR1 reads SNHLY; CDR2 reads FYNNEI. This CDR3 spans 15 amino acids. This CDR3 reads CASSGGGQQNSPLHF. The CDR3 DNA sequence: TGTGCCAGCAGTGGCGGGGGGCAACAGAATTCACCCCTCCACTTT.

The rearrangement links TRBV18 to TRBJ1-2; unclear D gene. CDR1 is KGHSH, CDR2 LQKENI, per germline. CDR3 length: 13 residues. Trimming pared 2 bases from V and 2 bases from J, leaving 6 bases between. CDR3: CASSPDANYGYTF. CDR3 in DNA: TGTGCCAGCTCACCAGACGCCAACTATGGCTACACCTTC.

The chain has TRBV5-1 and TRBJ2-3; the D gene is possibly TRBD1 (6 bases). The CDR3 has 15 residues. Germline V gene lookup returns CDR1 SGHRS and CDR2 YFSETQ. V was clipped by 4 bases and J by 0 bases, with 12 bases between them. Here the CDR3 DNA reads TGCGCCAGCAGCCAAGGACAGCCTAGCACAGATACGCAGTATTTT. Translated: CASSQGQPSTDTQYF.

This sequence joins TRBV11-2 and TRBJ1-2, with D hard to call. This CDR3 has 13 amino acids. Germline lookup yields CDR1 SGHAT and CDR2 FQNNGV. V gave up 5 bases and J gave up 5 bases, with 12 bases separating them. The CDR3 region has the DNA TGTGCCAGCAGCGAGCACTTGGGGTATGGCTACACCTTC. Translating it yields CASSEHLGYGYTF.

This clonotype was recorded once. The CDR3 spells CASSLTGGNNSPLHF. The CDR3 region has the DNA TGTGCCAGCAGCTTAACTGGGGGGAATAATTCACCCCTCCACTTT. The chain has TRBV7-3 and TRBJ1-6; maybe TRBD1 (5 bases). Per germline, CDR1 SGHTA and CDR2 FQGTGA. The CDR3 is 15 residues long. Trimming left V 0 bases short and J 5 bases short, with 8 bases between.

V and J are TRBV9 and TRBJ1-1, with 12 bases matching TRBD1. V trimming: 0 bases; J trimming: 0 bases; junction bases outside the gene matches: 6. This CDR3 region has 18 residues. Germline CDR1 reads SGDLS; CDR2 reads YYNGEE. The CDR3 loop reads CASSVGRGTGGMNTEAFF. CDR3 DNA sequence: TGTGCCAGCAGCGTAGGTAGGGGGACAGGGGGCATGAACACTGAAGCTTTCTTT.

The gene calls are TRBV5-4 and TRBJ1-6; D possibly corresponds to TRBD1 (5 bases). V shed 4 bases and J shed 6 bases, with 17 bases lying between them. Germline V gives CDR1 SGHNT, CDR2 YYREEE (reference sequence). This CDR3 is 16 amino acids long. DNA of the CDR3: TGTGCCAGCAGCCCCCCGGGGCGCGAGGCTAATTCACCCCTCCACTTT. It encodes CASSPPGREANSPLHF.

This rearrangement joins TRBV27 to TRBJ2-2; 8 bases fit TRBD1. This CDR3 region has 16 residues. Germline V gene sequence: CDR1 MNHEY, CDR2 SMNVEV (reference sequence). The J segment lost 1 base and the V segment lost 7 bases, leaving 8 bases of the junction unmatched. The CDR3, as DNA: TGTGCCAGCAAGGTACAGGGGGATCTGAACACCGGGGAGCTGTTTTTT. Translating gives CASKVQGDLNTGELFF.

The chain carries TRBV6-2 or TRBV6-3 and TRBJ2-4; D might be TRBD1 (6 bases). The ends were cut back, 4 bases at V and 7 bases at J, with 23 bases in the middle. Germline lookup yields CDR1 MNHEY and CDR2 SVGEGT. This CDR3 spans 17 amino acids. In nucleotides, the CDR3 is TGTGCCAGCAGTTCACACAACCCAGGGGAACATTCGAACATTCAGTACTTC. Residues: CASSSHNPGEHSNIQYF.

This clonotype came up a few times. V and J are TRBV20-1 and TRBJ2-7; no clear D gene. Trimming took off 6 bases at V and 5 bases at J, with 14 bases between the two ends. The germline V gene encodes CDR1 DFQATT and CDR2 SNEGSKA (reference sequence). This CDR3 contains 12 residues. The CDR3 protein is CSAPRDRDEQYF. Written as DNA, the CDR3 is TGCAGTGCACCCCGAGATAGAGACGAGCAGTACTTC.

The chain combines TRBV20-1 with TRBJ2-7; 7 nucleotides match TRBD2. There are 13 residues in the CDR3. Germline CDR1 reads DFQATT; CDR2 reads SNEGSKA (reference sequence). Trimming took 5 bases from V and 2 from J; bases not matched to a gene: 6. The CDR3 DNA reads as TGCAGTGCTTCACTAGCGAACACCTACGAGCAGTACTTC. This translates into CSASLANTYEQYF.

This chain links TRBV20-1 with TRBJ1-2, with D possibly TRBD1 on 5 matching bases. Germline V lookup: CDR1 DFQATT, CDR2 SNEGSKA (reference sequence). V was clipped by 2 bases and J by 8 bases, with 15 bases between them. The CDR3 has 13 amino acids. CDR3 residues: CSARFERGEGYTF. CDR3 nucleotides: TGCAGTGCTAGATTCGAAAGGGGCGAAGGCTACACCTTC.

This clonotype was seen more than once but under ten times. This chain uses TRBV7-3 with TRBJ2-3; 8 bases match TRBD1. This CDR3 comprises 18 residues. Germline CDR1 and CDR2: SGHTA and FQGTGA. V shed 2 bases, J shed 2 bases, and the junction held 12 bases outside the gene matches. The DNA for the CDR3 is TGTGCCAGCAGCTTACTGGGTTCGGGACAGGCCTACACAGATACGCAGTATTTT. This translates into CASSLLGSGQAYTDTQYF.

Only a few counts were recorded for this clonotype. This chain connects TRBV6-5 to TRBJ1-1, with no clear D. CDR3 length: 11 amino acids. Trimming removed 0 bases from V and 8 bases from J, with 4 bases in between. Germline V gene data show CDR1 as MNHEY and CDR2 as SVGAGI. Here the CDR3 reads CASSYSGEAFF. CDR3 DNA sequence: TGTGCCAGCAGTTACTCCGGCGAAGCTTTCTTT.

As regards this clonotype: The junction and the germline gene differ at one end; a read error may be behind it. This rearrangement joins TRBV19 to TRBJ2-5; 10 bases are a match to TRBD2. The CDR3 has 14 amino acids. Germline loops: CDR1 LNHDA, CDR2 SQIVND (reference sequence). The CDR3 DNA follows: TGTGCCAGTAGTGCTATAGCGGGAGGAGAGACCCAGTGCTTC. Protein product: CASSAIAGGETQCF.

The CDR3 here is CASSSHSLGQDVQYF. In nucleotides, the CDR3 is TGTGCCAGCAGCTCACACTCGTTGGGACAGGACGTTCAGTACTTC. This chain joins TRBV7-2 and TRBJ2-4; 8 nucleotides match TRBD1. The CDR3 length is 15 residues. V lost 4 bases, J lost 11 bases, and 13 bases stayed unmatched. Germline CDR1 is SGHTA and CDR2 is FQGNSA.

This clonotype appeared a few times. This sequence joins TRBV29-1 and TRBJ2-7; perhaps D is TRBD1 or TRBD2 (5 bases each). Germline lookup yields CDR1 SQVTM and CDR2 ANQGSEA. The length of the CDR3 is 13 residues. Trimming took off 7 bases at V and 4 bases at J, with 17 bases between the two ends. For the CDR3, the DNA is TGCAGCGGTGGGCGAGGGGAACCTTACGAGCAGTACTTC. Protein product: CSGGRGEPYEQYF.

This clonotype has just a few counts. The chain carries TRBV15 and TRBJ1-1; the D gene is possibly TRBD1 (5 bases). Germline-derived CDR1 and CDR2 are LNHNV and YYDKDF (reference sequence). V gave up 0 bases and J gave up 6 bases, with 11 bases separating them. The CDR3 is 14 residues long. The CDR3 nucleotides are TGTGCCACCAGCAGAGATGGATCGGGGGCTGAAGCTTTCTTT. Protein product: CATSRDGSGAEAFF.

The chain's CDR3 is CASSTRTAHNSPLHF. CDR3 bases: TGTGCCAGTAGTACCCGGACAGCACATAATTCACCCCTCCACTTT. The rearrangement uses TRBV19 and TRBJ1-6, with D tentatively TRBD1 (6 bases). This CDR3 has 15 residues. V was shortened by 4 bases and J by 5 bases, with 12 bases between the two germline ends. The germline CDR1 and CDR2 sequences are LNHDA and SQIVND (reference sequence).